One and the same sample provided the 26 T cell receptor beta chains below, sequenced in a study of T cells in Graves' hyperthyroidism and ophthalmopathy. It was RNA transcripts that yielded the amplified TCR beta CDR3 regions. The HTBI primer set drove a first-round RT-PCR of the TCR CDR3. TCRdb independently ran MiXCR on the multiplex PCR reads; one entry per CDR3 protein. The sample includes hundreds of thousands of distinct CDR3 sequences, approximately 14% of them seen just once. The sequencing input was blood. These receptors came from a woman aged 50 to 60 with Graves' ophthalmopathy.

This clonotype was counted ten times or more. This chain joins TRBV6-2 or TRBV6-3 and TRBJ2-5; no clear D gene. Trimming took off 0 bases at V and 4 bases at J, with 9 bases between the two ends. In germline, CDR1 is MNHEY, CDR2 SVGEGT. The CDR3 spans 14 residues. The CDR3 protein is CASSYSNARETQYF. The CDR3 DNA follows: TGTGCCAGCAGTTACTCGAACGCTCGAGAGACCCAGTACTTC.

J is TRBJ1-5 and V is TRBV28; a possible D gene is TRBD1 (6 bases). The CDR3 runs to 15 residues. Germline V gene lookup returns CDR1 MDHEN and CDR2 SYDVKM. V lost 6 bases and J lost 0, with 12 bases in between. DNA of the CDR3: TGTGCCAGCAGAACAGGGACAACTAGCAATCAGCCCCAGCATTTT. Amino acids: CASRTGTTSNQPQHF.

This chain connects TRBV6-1 to TRBJ2-2; 7 bases are a match to TRBD1. Germline V gives CDR1 MNHNS, CDR2 SASEGT. The CDR3 extends over 13 amino acids. Losses at the gene ends were 6 bases for V and 5 bases for J; bases not matched to a gene: 3. CDR3 amino acids: CASRKTGTGELFF. The CDR3 bases are TGTGCCAGCAGGAAGACAGGGACCGGGGAGCTGTTTTTT.

The table lists this clonotype with many counts. The CDR3 nucleotides are TGTGCCAGCAGTTTCGGGAGTAGGCCAGTCCAGGAGACCCAGTACTTC. Its protein is CASSFGSRPVQETQYF. The gene calls are TRBV28 and TRBJ2-5; TRBD2 might be the D (6 bases). From germline, CDR1 is MDHEN and CDR2 SYDVKM. The CDR3 contains 16 residues. Trimming removed 3 bases from V and 5 bases from J, with 19 bases in between.

The gene calls are TRBV7-2 and TRBJ1-6; no clear D gene. The germline V gene has CDR1 SGHTA and CDR2 FQGNSA. This CDR3 spans 14 amino acids. V was cut by 1 base and J by 11 bases, with 12 bases left in between. CDR3 region: CASSLGTIPTPLHF. The CDR3 region has the DNA TGTGCCAGCAGCTTAGGGACGATCCCAACACCCCTCCACTTT.

This clonotype came up many times. The chain uses TRBV7-2 and TRBJ2-3; D may be TRBD2 (6 bases). CDR1 is SGHTA and CDR2 is FQGNSA in the germline V gene. There are 13 residues in the CDR3. The ends were cut back, 6 bases at V and 5 bases at J, with 12 bases in the middle. Here the CDR3 reads CASRVAAKDTQYF. CDR3 bases: TGTGCCAGCAGGGTAGCGGCTAAAGATACGCAGTATTTT.

This clonotype was detected only a few times. V is TRBV5-4 and J is TRBJ2-1; D gene unclear. Trimming cost V 0 bases and J 7 bases, with 5 bases left between them. The CDR3 has 12 residues. Per germline, CDR1 SGHNT and CDR2 YYREEE (reference sequence). As DNA, the CDR3 is TGTGCCAGCAGCTTGGATACGAATGAGCAGTTCTTC. Translation gives CASSLDTNEQFF.

Ten or more counts support this clonotype. This rearrangement joins TRBV29-1 to TRBJ2-5; D is uncertain. The CDR3 has 11 amino acids. Trimming left V 3 bases short and J 6 bases short, with 8 bases between. The germline CDR1 and CDR2 sequences are SQVTM and ANQGSEA. The CDR3 protein is CSVDKVKTQYF. CDR3 coding DNA: TGCAGCGTTGATAAGGTTAAGACCCAGTACTTC.

This clonotype was seen at least ten times. The genes are TRBV11-2 and TRBJ2-3; the match to TRBD2 covers 13 bases. V was clipped by 5 bases and J by 11 bases; unmatched bases: 10. Germline V gives CDR1 SGHAT, CDR2 FQNNGV. The CDR3 is made up of 15 amino acids. The DNA of the CDR3 is TGTGCCAGCAGCCCGGTTGGGACTAGCGGGATGGAGCAGTATTTT. Its protein is CASSPVGTSGMEQYF.

The DNA for the CDR3 is TGTGCCAGCAGTCGCGGGGCCGTCAGGGGCGAGCAGTACTTC. Amino acid sequence: CASSRGAVRGEQYF. The J gene is TRBJ2-7, the V gene TRBV5-6, with D perhaps TRBD1 or TRBD2 (6 bases each). Trimming removed 5 bases at V and 6 bases at J, with 18 bases between. The CDR3 extends over 14 amino acids. Germline CDR1 reads SGHDT; CDR2 reads YYEEEE.

In its sample, this clonotype was seen many times. The rearrangement uses TRBV2 and TRBJ2-7, with D tentatively TRBD2 (5 bases). The length of the CDR3 is 13 residues. Per the germline V gene, CDR1 is SNHLY and CDR2 is FYNNEI. Trimming stripped 7 bases from V and 4 bases from J, with 14 bases between. CDR3 sequence reads: CASKGGRAYEQYF. The CDR3 DNA reads TGTGCCAGCAAGGGCGGGCGGGCGTACGAGCAGTACTTC.

This clonotype has ten or more counts. The chain carries TRBV12-3 or TRBV12-4 and TRBJ2-5; D gene unclear. The CDR3 loop spans 14 amino acids. Between the trimmed V and J ends, which lost 5 bases and 5 bases, there was a span of 15 bases. The CDR3 is CASSPRPSGETQYF. The DNA for the CDR3 is TGTGCCAGCAGTCCACGGCCAAGTGGGGAGACCCAGTACTTC.

This clonotype was recorded at least ten times. The chain links TRBV7-2 to TRBJ2-3, with 10 bases that match TRBD1. The V and J ends lost 4 bases and 5 bases, in that order; junction bases with no gene match: 3. Germline V gene data show CDR1 as SGHTA and CDR2 as FQGNSA. The CDR3 sequence is 14 residues long. The CDR3 nucleotides read TGTGCCAGCAGCTACGGGACAGGGGTAGATACGCAGTATTTT. Its translation: CASSYGTGVDTQYF.

This clonotype was counted at least ten times. The chain is built from TRBV7-8 and TRBJ2-7; D is ambiguous. The V gene lost 1 base and the J gene lost 2 bases, with 9 bases spanning the gap. The CDR3 contains 14 residues. Germline-derived CDR1 and CDR2 are SGHVS and FQNEAQ. The DNA of the CDR3 is TGTGCCAGCAGCTTAGAACACAGAGCCTACGAGCAGTACTTC. It encodes CASSLEHRAYEQYF.

This clonotype was detected ten times or more. The CDR3 nucleotides read TGTGCCAGCAGTTTCTCATACCGGGAGTCCTCCACAGATACGCAGTATTTT. Translating gives CASSFSYRESSTDTQYF. The rearrangement links TRBV28 to TRBJ2-3; D possibly corresponds to TRBD2 (6 bases). Germline V gene sequence: CDR1 MDHEN, CDR2 SYDVKM. V was cut by 3 bases and J by 2 bases, with 18 bases left in between. This CDR3 region has 17 residues.

This clonotype was seen more than once but under ten times. The chain is built from TRBV6-1 and TRBJ2-5; no definite D call. The CDR3 runs to 10 residues. The V end was cut by 8 bases, the J end by 7 bases, with 8 bases between. The germline V gene encodes CDR1 MNHNS and CDR2 SASEGT. CDR3 bases: TGTGCCAGCCAGGAGCTGACCCAGTACTTC. Amino acid sequence: CASQELTQYF.

This clonotype was detected ten times or more. V and J are TRBV15 and TRBJ2-1; 12 bases are shared with TRBD2. Germline V gene sequence: CDR1 LNHNV, CDR2 YYDKDF (reference sequence). This CDR3 has 18 amino acids. V dropped 2 bases and J dropped 2; count of bases not matched to a gene: 7. The CDR3 nucleotides are TGTGCCACCAGCAGACCCTCACTAGCGGGAGGCGCCTACAATGAGCAGTTCTTC. Translated: CATSRPSLAGGAYNEQFF.

Ten or more counts support this clonotype. CDR3 amino acids: CAWGHLTNTGELFF. Written as DNA, the CDR3 is TGTGCCTGGGGACACCTTACGAACACCGGGGAGCTGTTTTTT. The chain has TRBV30 and TRBJ2-2; TRBD1 might be the D (5 bases). V was shortened by 5 bases and J by 0 bases, with 10 bases between the two germline ends. Germline V lookup: CDR1 GTSNPN, CDR2 SVGIG (reference sequence). This CDR3 has 14 amino acids.

In its sample, this clonotype was seen many times. The chain uses TRBV10-3 and TRBJ1-2, with no clear D. This CDR3 spans 14 amino acids. CDR1 is ENHRY, CDR2 SYGVKD, per germline. Trimming left V 11 bases short and J 0 bases short, with 16 bases between. CDR3 amino acids: CAVGESNSNYGYTF. The CDR3, as DNA: TGTGCCGTTGGGGAGAGTAACTCTAACTATGGCTACACCTTC.

This rearrangement joins TRBV5-1 to TRBJ2-7, with 7 positions matching TRBD2. After removal of 1 base from V and 2 bases from J, the junction contained 6 bases not matched to a gene. Germline CDR1 is SGHRS and CDR2 is YFSETQ. The CDR3 has 15 residues. The CDR3 loop is CASSLISGITYEQYF. In DNA, the CDR3 is TGCGCCAGCAGCTTGATCAGCGGGATCACCTACGAGCAGTACTTC. The variable domain in full, completed from reference TRBV5-1 and TRBJ2-7, reads KAGVTQTPRYLIKTRGQQVTLSCSPISGHRSVSWYQQTPGQGLQFLFEYFSETQRNKGNFPGRFSGRQFSNSRSEMNVSTLELGDSALYLCASSLISGITYEQYFGPGTRLTVT.

The chain uses TRBV19 and TRBJ2-5; 8 nucleotides align to TRBD2. This CDR3 comprises 16 residues. Trimming at V came to 4 bases and at J to 5 bases, leaving 12 bases not matched to a gene. Germline values: CDR1 LNHDA, CDR2 SQIVND (reference sequence). The CDR3 sequence: CASSRRSGGPHETQYF. CDR3 DNA: TGTGCCAGTAGTAGGAGAAGCGGGGGCCCCCACGAGACCCAGTACTTC.

This clonotype was found many times. The chain uses TRBV10-3 and TRBJ2-5; TRBD1 matches 7 bases. Germline CDR1 reads ENHRY; CDR2 reads SYGVKD. This CDR3 spans 15 amino acids. Trimming took 5 bases from V and 5 from J; bases not matched to a gene: 11. In DNA, the CDR3 is TGTGCCATCAGTCAAGGACAGGTGGACTTGGAGACCCAGTACTTC. Translation: CAISQGQVDLETQYF.

This clonotype was counted ten times or more. The J gene is TRBJ2-2, the V gene TRBV24-1; the D is unclear. The CDR3 consists of 16 residues. Trimming stripped 3 bases from V and 3 bases from J, with 13 bases between. The germline gives CDR1 KGHDR, CDR2 SFDVKD. CDR3: CATSDPSRYDTGELFF. The CDR3 DNA sequence: TGTGCCACCAGTGATCCCTCCCGCTACGACACCGGGGAGCTGTTTTTT.

This clonotype was recorded many times. The gene calls are TRBV28 and TRBJ1-1; no definite D call. Germline V gene lookup returns CDR1 MDHEN and CDR2 SYDVKM. The CDR3 length is 14 residues. V lost 4 bases to trimming and J lost 0 bases, with 9 bases between them. The CDR3 sequence is CASSSISLNTEAFF. CDR3 DNA sequence: TGTGCCAGCAGTTCGATATCATTGAACACTGAAGCTTTCTTT.

Concerning this clonotype itself: A read error is possible here, since a much larger clone lies one base away. The chain links TRBV20-1 to TRBJ2-1; 7 positions agree with TRBD2. The CDR3 has 13 amino acids. Germline V gene lookup returns CDR1 DFQATT and CDR2 SNEGSKA (reference sequence). CDR3 residues: CSASPIGRSERFF. The CDR3 region has the DNA TGCAGTGCTAGCCCCATCGGGAGGTCTGAGCGGTTCTTC.

To note about this clonotype: A much larger clonotype is one base distant, so this may be a read error. The chain uses TRBV11-3 and TRBJ2-1, with D maybe TRBD2 (5 bases). This CDR3 spans 17 amino acids. The V end lost 5 bases, the J end lost 0 bases, and 17 bases lay between the germline ends. The germline V gene encodes CDR1 SGHNT and CDR2 YENEEA. The CDR3 nucleotides are TGTGCCAGCAGCCGGAGGTCTCGCGGAGCCTCCTACAATGAGCAGTTCTTC. It yields the protein CASSRRSRGASYNEQFF.